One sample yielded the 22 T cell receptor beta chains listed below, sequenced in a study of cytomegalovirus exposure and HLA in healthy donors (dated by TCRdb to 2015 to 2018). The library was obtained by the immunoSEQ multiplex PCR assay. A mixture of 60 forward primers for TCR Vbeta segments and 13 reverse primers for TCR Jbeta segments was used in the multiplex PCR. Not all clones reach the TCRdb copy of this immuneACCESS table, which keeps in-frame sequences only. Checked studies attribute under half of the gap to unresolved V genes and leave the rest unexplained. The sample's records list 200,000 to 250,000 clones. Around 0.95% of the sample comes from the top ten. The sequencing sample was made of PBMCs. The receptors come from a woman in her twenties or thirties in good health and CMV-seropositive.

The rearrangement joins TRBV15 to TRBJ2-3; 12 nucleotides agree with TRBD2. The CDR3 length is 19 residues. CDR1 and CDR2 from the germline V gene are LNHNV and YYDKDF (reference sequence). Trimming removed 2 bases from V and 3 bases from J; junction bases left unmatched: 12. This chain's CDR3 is CATSRRSLAGGLRTDTQYF. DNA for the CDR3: TGTGCCACCAGCAGACGTTCCCTAGCGGGGGGGCTAAGAACAGATACGCAGTATTTT.

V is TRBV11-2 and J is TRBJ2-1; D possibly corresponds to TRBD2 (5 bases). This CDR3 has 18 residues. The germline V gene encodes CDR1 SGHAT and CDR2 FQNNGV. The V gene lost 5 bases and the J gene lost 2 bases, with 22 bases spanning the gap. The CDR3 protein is CASSQIGEKAPTYNEQFF. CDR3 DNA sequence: TGTGCCAGCAGCCAAATTGGGGAGAAAGCCCCTACCTACAATGAGCAGTTCTTC. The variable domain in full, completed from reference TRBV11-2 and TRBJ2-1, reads EAGVAQSPRYKIIEKRQSVAFWCNPISGHATLYWYQQILGQGPKLLIQFQNNGVVDDSQLPKDRFSAERLKGVDSTLKIQPAKLEDSAVYLCASSQIGEKAPTYNEQFFGPGTRLTVL.

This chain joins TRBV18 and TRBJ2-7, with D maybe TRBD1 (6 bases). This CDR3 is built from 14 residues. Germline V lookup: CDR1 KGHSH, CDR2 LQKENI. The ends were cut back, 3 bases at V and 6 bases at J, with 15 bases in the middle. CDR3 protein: CASSPPRDTSEQYF. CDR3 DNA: TGTGCCAGCTCACCGCCTCGGGACACCTCCGAGCAGTACTTC.

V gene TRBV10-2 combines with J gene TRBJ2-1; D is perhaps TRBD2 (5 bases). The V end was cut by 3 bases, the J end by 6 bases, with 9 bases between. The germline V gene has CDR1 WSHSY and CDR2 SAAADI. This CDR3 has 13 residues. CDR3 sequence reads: CASSDERGNEQFF. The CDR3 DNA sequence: TGCGCCAGCAGTGACGAACGGGGCAATGAGCAGTTCTTC.

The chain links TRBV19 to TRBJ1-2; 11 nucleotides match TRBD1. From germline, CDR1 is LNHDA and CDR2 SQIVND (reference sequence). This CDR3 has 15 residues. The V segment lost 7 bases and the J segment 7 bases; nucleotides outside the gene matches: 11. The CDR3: CASNMDRGPEGGYTF. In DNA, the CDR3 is TGTGCCAGTAATATGGACAGGGGGCCGGAGGGTGGCTACACCTTC. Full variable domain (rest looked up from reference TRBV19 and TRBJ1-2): DGGITQSPKYLFRKEGQNVTLSCEQNLNHDAMYWYRQDPGQGLRLIYYSQIVNDFQKGDIAEGYSVSREKKESFPLTVTSAQKNPTAFYLCASNMDRGPEGGYTFGSGTRLTVV.

The CDR3 DNA follows: TGCGCCAGCTCGGACACTTACCCCTACGAGCAGTACTTC. Translated, it gives CASSDTYPYEQYF. The chain uses TRBV5-1 and TRBJ2-7; tentative D call: TRBD1 (5 bases). V lost 7 bases and J 2 bases, leaving 13 bases between the germline ends. The CDR3 runs to 13 residues. From germline, CDR1 is SGHRS and CDR2 YFSETQ.

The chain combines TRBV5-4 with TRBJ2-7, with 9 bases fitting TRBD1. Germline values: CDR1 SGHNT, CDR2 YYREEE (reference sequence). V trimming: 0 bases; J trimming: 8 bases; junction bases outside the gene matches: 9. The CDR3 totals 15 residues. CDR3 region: CASSLAFMGQGKQYF. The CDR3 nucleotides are TGTGCCAGCAGCTTGGCCTTTATGGGACAGGGAAAGCAGTACTTC. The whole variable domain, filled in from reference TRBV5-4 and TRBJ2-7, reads ETGVTQSPTHLIKTRGQQVTLRCSSQSGHNTVSWYQQALGQGPQFIFQYYREEENGRGNFPPRFSGLQFPNYSSELNVNALELDDSALYLCASSLAFMGQGKQYFGPGTRLTVT.

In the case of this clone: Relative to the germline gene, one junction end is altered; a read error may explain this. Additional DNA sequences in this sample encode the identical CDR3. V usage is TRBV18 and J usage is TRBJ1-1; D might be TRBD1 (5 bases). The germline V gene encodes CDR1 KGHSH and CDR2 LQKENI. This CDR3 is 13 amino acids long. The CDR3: CASSPPTATEAFF. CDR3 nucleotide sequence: TGCGCCAGCTCACCACCGACAGCCACTGAAGCTTTCTTT.

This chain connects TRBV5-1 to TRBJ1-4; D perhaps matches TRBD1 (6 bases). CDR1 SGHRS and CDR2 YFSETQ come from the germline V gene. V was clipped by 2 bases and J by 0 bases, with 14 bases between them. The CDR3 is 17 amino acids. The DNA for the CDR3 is TGCGCCAGCAGCTTAACAGGGAGGGGATCAACTAATGAAAAACTGTTTTTT. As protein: CASSLTGRGSTNEKLFF.

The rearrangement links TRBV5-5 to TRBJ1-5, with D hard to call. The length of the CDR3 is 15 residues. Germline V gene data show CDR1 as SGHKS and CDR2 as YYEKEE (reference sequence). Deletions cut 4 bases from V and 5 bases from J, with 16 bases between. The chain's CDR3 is CASSRSWGGDQPQHF. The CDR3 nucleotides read TGTGCCAGCAGCCGGAGCTGGGGAGGAGATCAGCCCCAGCATTTT.

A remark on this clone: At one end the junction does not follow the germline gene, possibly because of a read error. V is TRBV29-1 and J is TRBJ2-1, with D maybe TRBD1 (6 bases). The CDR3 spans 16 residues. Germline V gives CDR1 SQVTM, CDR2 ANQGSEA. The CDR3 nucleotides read TGCAGCGCTGAAGAAGGTAGGCAGGGGAAGTACAATGAGCAGTTCTTC. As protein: CSAEEGRQGKYNEQFF.

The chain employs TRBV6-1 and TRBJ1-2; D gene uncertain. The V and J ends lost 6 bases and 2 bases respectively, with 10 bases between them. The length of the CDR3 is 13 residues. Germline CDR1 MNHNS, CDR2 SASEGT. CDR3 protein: CASRWEINYGYTF. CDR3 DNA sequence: TGTGCCAGCAGATGGGAGATCAACTATGGCTACACCTTC.

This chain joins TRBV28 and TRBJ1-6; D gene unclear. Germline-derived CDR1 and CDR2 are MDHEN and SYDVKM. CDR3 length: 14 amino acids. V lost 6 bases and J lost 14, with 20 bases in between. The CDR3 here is CASRTLRGFDTLHF. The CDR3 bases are TGTGCCAGCAGGACTCTTCGGGGTTTTGATACCCTCCACTTT. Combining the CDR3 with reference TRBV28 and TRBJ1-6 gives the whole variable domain DVKVTQSSRYLVKRTGEKVFLECVQDMDHENMFWYRQDPGLGLRLIYFSYDVKMKEKGDIPEGYSVSREKKERFSLILESASTNQTSMYLCASRTLRGFDTLHFGNGTRLTVT.

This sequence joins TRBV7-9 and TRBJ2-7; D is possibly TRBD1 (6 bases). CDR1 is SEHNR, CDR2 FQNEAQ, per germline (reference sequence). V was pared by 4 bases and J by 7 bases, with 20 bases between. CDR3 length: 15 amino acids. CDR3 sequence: CASSWSASQRGEQYF. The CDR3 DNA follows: TGTGCCAGCAGCTGGTCGGCCTCTCAAAGGGGGGAGCAGTACTTC.

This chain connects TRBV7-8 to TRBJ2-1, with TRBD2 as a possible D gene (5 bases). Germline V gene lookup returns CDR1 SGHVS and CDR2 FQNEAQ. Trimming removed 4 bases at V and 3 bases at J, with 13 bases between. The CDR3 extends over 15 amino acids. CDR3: CASSSRVLDYNEQFF. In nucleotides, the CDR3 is TGTGCCAGCAGCTCGAGGGTCCTTGACTACAATGAGCAGTTCTTC. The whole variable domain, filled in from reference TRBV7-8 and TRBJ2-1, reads GAGVSQSPRYKVAKRGQDVALRCDPISGHVSLFWYQQALGQGPEFLTYFQNEAQLDKSGLPSDRFFAERPEGSVSTLKIQRTQQEDSAVYLCASSSRVLDYNEQFFGPGTRLTVL.

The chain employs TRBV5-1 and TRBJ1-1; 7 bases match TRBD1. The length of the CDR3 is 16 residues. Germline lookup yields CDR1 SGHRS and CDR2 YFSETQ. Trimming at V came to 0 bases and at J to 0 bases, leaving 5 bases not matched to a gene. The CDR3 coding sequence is TGCGCCAGCAGCTTGGCGACAGGGATGATGAACACTGAAGCTTTCTTT. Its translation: CASSLATGMMNTEAFF.

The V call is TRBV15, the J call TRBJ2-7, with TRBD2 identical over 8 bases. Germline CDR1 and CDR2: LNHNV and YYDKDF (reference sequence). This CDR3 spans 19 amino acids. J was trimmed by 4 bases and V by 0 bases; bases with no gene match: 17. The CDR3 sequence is CATSRDEASGSGWGYEQYF. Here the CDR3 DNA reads TGTGCCACCAGCAGAGATGAAGCGAGCGGGAGCGGTTGGGGGTACGAGCAGTACTTC.

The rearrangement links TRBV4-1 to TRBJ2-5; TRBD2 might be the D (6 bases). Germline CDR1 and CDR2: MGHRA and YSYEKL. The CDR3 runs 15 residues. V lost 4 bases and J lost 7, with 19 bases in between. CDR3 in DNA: TGCGCCAGCAGCCTAATGGCAGGCGGGACGGGGACCCAGTACTTC. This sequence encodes CASSLMAGGTGTQYF.

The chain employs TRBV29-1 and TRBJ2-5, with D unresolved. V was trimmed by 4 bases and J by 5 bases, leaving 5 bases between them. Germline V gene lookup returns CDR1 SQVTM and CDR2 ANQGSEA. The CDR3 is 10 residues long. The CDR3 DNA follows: TGCAGCGTTGGGAGCGAGACCCAGTACTTC. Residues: CSVGSETQYF.

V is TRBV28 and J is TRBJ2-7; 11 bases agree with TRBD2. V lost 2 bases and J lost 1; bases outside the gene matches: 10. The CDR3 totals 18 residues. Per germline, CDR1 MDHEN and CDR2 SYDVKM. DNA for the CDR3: TGTGCCAGCAGTTTAAGGTATAGCGGGAGGGCTGCTTCCTACGAGCAGTACTTC. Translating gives CASSLRYSGRAASYEQYF.

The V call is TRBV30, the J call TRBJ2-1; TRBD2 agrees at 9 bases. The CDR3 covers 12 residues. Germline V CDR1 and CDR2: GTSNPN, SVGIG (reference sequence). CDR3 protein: CVLAGVGNEQFF. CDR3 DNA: TGTGTATTAGCGGGAGTCGGAAATGAGCAGTTCTTC.

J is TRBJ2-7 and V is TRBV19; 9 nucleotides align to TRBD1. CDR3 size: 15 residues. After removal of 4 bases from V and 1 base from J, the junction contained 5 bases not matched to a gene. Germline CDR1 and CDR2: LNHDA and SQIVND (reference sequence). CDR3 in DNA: TGTGCCAGTAGTAGACGACAGGGGGTATCCTACGAGCAGTACTTC. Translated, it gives CASSRRQGVSYEQYF.